The rows below give T cell receptor beta chains drawn from one sample of a study of cytomegalovirus exposure and HLA in healthy donors. Clones were read by immunoSEQ multiplex PCR, and TCRdb kept only the in-frame ones, dropping some. This table holds 200,000 or so clones, roughly 88% found once. Sequenced: PBMCs. The receptors derive from a woman in her twenties or thirties in good health and CMV-seropositive. Each CDR3 is given without its conserved first and last residue. A D gene is named only where the DNA matches it firmly. Size is omitted from some rows. Given values are once, few, many or a class for expanded clones.

CDR3 | size | J | V | D
ASSLAQGSAGELF | . | TRBJ2-2 | TRBV7-9 | .
ASSPWGGASNEQF | . | TRBJ2-1 | TRBV28 | TRBD2
ASSTTGTEQY | once | TRBJ2-7 | TRBV5-4 | .
ATSRDRSGNTIY | . | TRBJ1-3 | TRBV15 | .
AISELRDYGYT | . | TRBJ1-2 | TRBV10-3 | .
ASSRGQGASEDTQY | . | TRBJ2-3 | TRBV18 | .
ASSEPGEVNYGYT | once | TRBJ1-2 | TRBV6-1 | .
ASSPPDRPNEKLF | . | TRBJ1-4 | TRBV28 | .
ASKGAANGYT | . | TRBJ1-2 | TRBV27 | .
ASLTGGRYGYT | few | TRBJ1-2 | TRBV2 | TRBD1
ASSLVSGGSNQPQH | . | TRBJ1-5 | TRBV7-2 | .
ASSRQGTTVEGGYT | few | TRBJ1-2 | TRBV5-1 | .
ATSEGAIRTEAF | few | TRBJ1-1 | TRBV15 | TRBD1
ASSPGTDTQY | . | TRBJ2-3 | TRBV5-6 | .
SVEPSGRPYEQY | . | TRBJ2-7 | TRBV29-1 | TRBD2
ASSATGTGIGTQY | . | TRBJ2-3 | TRBV9 | TRBD1
ASTRQGVNTEAF | once | TRBJ1-1 | TRBV5-1 | TRBD1
ASSPTGGTTYEQY | . | TRBJ2-7 | TRBV5-1 | TRBD1
ASSSLDSGFDEQF | . | TRBJ2-1 | TRBV7-2 | .
SVVLGFSYEQY | . | TRBJ2-7 | TRBV29-1 | .
ASSLEWAGDGYT | . | TRBJ1-2 | TRBV5-1 | .
AISGSTLEQY | . | TRBJ2-7 | TRBV10-3 | .
ASSTSNTQY | . | TRBJ2-3 | TRBV27 | .
ASSHILANTGELF | . | TRBJ2-2 | TRBV4-2 | .
ASSPVLGGTSYNEQF | . | TRBJ2-1 | TRBV7-3 | TRBD2
ASRLQQNTEAF | . | TRBJ1-1 | TRBV19 | .